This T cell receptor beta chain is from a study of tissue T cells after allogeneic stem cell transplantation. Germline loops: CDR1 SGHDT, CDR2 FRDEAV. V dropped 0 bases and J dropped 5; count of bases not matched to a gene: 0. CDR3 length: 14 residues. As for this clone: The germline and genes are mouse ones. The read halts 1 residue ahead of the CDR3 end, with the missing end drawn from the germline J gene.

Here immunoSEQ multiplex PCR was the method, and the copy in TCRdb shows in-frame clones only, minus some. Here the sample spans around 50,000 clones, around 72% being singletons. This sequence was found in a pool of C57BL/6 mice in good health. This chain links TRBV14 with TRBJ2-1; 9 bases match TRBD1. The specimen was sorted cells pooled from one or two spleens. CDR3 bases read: TGTGCCAGCAGTTTCTGGACAGGGGATGCTGAGCAGTTC. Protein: CASSFWTGDAEQF. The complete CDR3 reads CASSFWTGDAEQFF.